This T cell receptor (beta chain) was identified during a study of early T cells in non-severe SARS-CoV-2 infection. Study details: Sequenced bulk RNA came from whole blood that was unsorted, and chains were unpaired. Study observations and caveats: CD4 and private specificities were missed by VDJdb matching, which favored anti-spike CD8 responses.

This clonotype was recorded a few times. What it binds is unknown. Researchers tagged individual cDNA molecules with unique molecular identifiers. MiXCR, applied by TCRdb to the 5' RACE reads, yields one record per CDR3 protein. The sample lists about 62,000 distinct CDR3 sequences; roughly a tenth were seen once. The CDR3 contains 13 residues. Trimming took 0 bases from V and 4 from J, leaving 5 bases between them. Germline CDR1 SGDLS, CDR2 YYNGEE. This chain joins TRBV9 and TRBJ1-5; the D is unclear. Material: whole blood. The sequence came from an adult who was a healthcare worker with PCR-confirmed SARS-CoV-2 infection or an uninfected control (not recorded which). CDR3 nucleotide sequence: TGTGCCAGCAGCGTAGCCGATAATCAGCCCCAGCATTTT. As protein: CASSVADNQPQHF.